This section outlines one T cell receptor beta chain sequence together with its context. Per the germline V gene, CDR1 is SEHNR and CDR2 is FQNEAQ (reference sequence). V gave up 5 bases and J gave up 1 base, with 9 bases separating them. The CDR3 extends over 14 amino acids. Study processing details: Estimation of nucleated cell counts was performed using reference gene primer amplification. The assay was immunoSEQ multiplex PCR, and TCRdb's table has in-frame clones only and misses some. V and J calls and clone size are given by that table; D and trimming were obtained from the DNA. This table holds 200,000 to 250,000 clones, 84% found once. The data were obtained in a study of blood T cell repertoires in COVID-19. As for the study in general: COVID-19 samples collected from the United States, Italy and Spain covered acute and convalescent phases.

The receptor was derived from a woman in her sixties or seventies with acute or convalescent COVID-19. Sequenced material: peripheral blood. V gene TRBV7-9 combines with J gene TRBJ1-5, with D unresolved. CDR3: CASSPSGSNQPQHF. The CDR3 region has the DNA TGTGCCAGCAGCCCCTCGGGAAGCAATCAGCCCCAGCATTTT.